The next 7 T cell receptor beta chains were all read from a single sample in a study of blood T cell repertoires in COVID-19. Only in-frame clones appear in the TCRdb table, and some are missing; sequencing was by immunoSEQ multiplex PCR. The sample has under 400,000 clones; roughly 87% are singletons. Sequencing input: peripheral blood. These receptors came from a woman aged 55-75 years with COVID-19, enrolled during active disease.

This clone was detected only once. The chain couples TRBV5-1 to TRBJ1-1, with 8 bases lining up with TRBD1. Per germline, CDR1 SGHRS and CDR2 YFSETQ. Trimming at V came to 0 bases and at J to 1 base, leaving 5 bases not matched to a gene. This CDR3 has 16 amino acids. This CDR3 is CASSLGAGQGNTEAFF. The CDR3 DNA sequence: TGCGCCAGCAGCTTGGGAGCCGGACAGGGGAACACTGAAGCTTTCTTT. The whole variable domain, filled in from reference TRBV5-1 and TRBJ1-1, reads KAGVTQTPRYLIKTRGQQVTLSCSPISGHRSVSWYQQTPGQGLQFLFEYFSETQRNKGNFPGRFSGRQFSNSRSEMNVSTLELGDSALYLCASSLGAGQGNTEAFFGQGTRLTVV.

The J gene is TRBJ2-7, the V gene TRBV29-1; a possible D gene is TRBD2 (5 bases). The V gene's germline CDR1 is SQVTM and CDR2 ANQGSEA. This CDR3 comprises 13 residues. Trimming left V 6 bases short and J 6 bases short, with 18 bases between. CDR3 protein: CSVGRVGSTEQYF. CDR3 nucleotide sequence: TGCAGCGTGGGGAGAGTGGGGTCCACCGAGCAGTACTTC.

This chain joins TRBV19 and TRBJ2-7; TRBD1 agrees at 9 bases. The V and J ends lost 6 bases and 2 bases, in that order; junction bases with no gene match: 5. The CDR3 covers 14 residues. The V gene's germline CDR1 is LNHDA and CDR2 SQIVND (reference sequence). The CDR3 region has the DNA TGTGCCAGTAGCCCGACAGGGGGGACCTACGAGCAGTACTTC. This translates into CASSPTGGTYEQYF.

This sequence joins TRBV6-1 and TRBJ2-3; 9 bases line up with TRBD1. The CDR3 covers 17 residues. J lost 1 base, V lost 1 base, and 6 bases had no gene match. Germline V gene data show CDR1 as MNHNS and CDR2 as SASEGT. The DNA for the CDR3 is TGTGCCAGCAGTGAAGGGACAGGGGCGAGGCGCACAGATACGCAGTATTTT. It is translated as CASSEGTGARRTDTQYF.

The chain couples TRBV5-1 to TRBJ2-3; D gene uncertain. Germline CDR1 reads SGHRS; CDR2 reads YFSETQ. This CDR3 is 15 amino acids long. Trimming stripped 7 bases from V and 0 bases from J, with 15 bases between. DNA of the CDR3: TGCGCCAGCGGAGAAACGCCGTTTAGCACAGATACGCAGTATTTT. It translates to CASGETPFSTDTQYF.

The chain has TRBV11-2 and TRBJ2-6; no reliable D call. The CDR3 runs to 16 residues. Between the trimmed V and J ends, which lost 1 base and 1 base, there was a span of 8 bases. The germline CDR1 and CDR2 sequences are SGHAT and FQNNGV. Written as DNA, the CDR3 is TGTGCCAGCAGCTTAGTAGCCGGATCTGGGGCCAACGTCCTGACTTTC. Residues: CASSLVAGSGANVLTF.

CDR3 nucleotide sequence: TGTGCCAGCGGCCCCCGCGCGGGGGGTAGCACCGGGGAGCTGTTTTTT. Protein: CASGPRAGGSTGELFF. The chain couples TRBV6-4 to TRBJ2-2, with 8 bases fitting TRBD2. The germline V gene has CDR1 MRHNA and CDR2 SNTAGT. The junction had 12 bases not matched to a gene; V was cut back by 8 bases and J by 4 bases. The CDR3 has 16 residues.